These T cell receptor beta chains were read from a single sample in a study of cytomegalovirus exposure and HLA in healthy donors. Sequenced by immunoSEQ multiplex PCR; TCRdb stores in-frame clones only, minus some. The sample records more than 120,000 clones, around 80% being singletons. Input material: PBMCs. The receptors were sampled from a woman aged 25 to 39 in good health and CMV-seronegative. Each CDR3 is given with its conserved first and last residue. D genes are given only for firm matches. Some rows mark clone size as missing; the rest say once, few, many or name a class of expanded clone.

d_gene | j_gene | abundance | v_gene | CDR3nt | CDR3aa
TRBD2 | TRBJ2-2 | - | TRBV30 | TGTGCCTGGAGCATGCCGGGACTAGCTACCGGGGAGCTGTTTTTT | CAWSMPGLATGELFF
TRBD2 | TRBJ2-3 | - | TRBV7-3 | TGTGCCAGCAGCCGAGGACTAGCTTTTTCAGATACGCAGTATTTT | CASSRGLAFSDTQYF
TRBD1 | TRBJ1-2 | once | TRBV5-1 | TGCGCCAGCGGCACCGGGACAGGCTATGGCTACACCTTC | CASGTGTGYGYTF
- | TRBJ2-7 | - | TRBV20-1 | TGCAGTGCTAGACTCCGCTACGAGCAGTACTTC | CSARLRYEQYF
- | TRBJ1-2 | - | TRBV4-3 | TGCGCCAGCAGCCAAGTTAGGCTAACAGGGAACTATGGCTACACCTTC | CASSQVRLTGNYGYTF
- | TRBJ1-3 | - | TRBV9 | TGTGCCAGCAGCGTAGATGCGGGCACTGGAAACACCATATATTTT | CASSVDAGTGNTIYF
TRBD1 | TRBJ1-6 | few | TRBV5-6 | TGTGCCAGCAGCATCAGACAGGGTACGGATAATTCACCCCTCCACTTT | CASSIRQGTDNSPLHF
- | TRBJ1-2 | - | TRBV28 | TGTGCCAGCAGTCCCACCGGGTATGGCTACACCTTC | CASSPTGYGYTF
- | TRBJ2-2 | - | TRBV5-1 | TGCGCCAGCAGCTTACCTTCCACGGCCGGGGAGCTGTTTTTT | CASSLPSTAGELFF
- | TRBJ2-2 | once | TRBV19 | TGTGCCAGTAGTATTTTGACAGTCGTTACCGGGGAGCTGTTTTTT | CASSILTVVTGELFF